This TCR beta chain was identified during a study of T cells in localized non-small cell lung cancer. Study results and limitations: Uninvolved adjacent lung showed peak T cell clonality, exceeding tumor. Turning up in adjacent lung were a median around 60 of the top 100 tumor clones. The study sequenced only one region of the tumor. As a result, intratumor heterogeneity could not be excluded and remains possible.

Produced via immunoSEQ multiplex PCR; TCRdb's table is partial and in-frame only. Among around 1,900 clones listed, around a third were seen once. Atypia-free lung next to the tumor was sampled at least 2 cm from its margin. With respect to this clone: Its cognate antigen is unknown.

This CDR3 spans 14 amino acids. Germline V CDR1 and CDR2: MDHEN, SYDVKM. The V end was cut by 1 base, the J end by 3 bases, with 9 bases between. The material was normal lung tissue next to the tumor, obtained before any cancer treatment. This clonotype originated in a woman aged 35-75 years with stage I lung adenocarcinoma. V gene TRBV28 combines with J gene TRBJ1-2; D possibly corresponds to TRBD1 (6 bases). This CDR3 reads CASSLLGADYGYTF. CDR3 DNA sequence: TGTGCCAGCAGTTTATTGGGGGCGGACTATGGCTACACCTTC.